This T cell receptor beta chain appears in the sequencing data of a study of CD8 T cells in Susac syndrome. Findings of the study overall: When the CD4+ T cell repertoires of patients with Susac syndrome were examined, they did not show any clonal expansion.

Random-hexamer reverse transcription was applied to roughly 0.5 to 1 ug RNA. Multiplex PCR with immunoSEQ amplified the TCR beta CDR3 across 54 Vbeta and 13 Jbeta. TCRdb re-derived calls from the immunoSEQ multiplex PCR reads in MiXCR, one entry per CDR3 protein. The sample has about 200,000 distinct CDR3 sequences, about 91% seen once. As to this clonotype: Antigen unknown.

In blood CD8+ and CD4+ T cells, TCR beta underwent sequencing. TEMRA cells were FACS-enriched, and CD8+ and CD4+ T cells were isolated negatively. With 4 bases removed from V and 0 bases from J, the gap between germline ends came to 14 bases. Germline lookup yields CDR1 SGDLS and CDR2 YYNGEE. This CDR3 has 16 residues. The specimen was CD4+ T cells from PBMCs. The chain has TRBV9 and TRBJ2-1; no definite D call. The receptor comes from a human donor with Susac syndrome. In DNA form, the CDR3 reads TGTGCCAGCAGCCGCCGGGTGGGTAGCTCCTACAATGAGCAGTTCTTC. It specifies CASSRRVGSSYNEQFF. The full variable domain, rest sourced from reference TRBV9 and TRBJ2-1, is DSGVTQTPKHLITATGQRVTLRCSPRSGDLSVYWYQQSLDQGLQFLIQYYNGEERAKGNILERFSAQQFPDLHSELNLSSLELGDSALYFCASSRRVGSSYNEQFFGPGTRLTVL.